One sample yielded the 28 T cell receptor beta chains listed below, sequenced in a study of blood T cell repertoires in COVID-19. Assay: immunoSEQ multiplex PCR; the TCRdb copy retains only in-frame clones and omits some. Of about 210,000 clones listed, around four fifths are singletons. Sequenced sample: peripheral blood. These receptors originate from a woman between 45 and 60 years old with acute or convalescent COVID-19.

This clone showed up just once. This chain joins TRBV6-5 and TRBJ1-1; 9 bases are a match to TRBD1. The germline gives CDR1 MNHEY, CDR2 SVGAGI. The CDR3 totals 15 residues. After removal of 2 bases from V and 4 bases from J, the junction contained 5 bases not matched to a gene. The CDR3 coding sequence is TGTGCCAGCAGTTACGGGACAGGGAAGGGCACTGAAGCTTTCTTT. It encodes CASSYGTGKGTEAFF.

This clone appeared a few times. The rearrangement links TRBV6-4 to TRBJ2-1, with 8 bases aligning to TRBD2. Germline V gene sequence: CDR1 MRHNA, CDR2 SNTAGT. V lost 5 bases, J lost 5 bases, and 5 bases stayed unmatched. The CDR3 is made up of 14 amino acids. As DNA, the CDR3 is TGTGCCAGCAGTCAGGTAGCGGGGCACAATGAGCAGTTCTTC. Its translation: CASSQVAGHNEQFF.

The chain has TRBV6-6 and TRBJ1-2, with D unresolved. CDR3 length: 15 residues. Trimming pared 2 bases from V and 2 bases from J, leaving 12 bases between. Germline V gene lookup returns CDR1 MNHNY and CDR2 SVGAGI (reference sequence). The CDR3 here is CASSYPPSGNYGYTF. Written as DNA, the CDR3 is TGTGCCAGCAGTTACCCACCGTCGGGAAACTATGGCTACACCTTC.

This clone turned up a few times. The V call is TRBV19, the J call TRBJ2-1; possible D gene TRBD2, 6 bases. Trimming took off 6 bases at V and 2 bases at J, with 8 bases between the two ends. The CDR3 has 13 residues. CDR1 is LNHDA and CDR2 is SQIVND in the germline V gene (reference sequence). The CDR3 DNA sequence: TGTGCCAGTAGGCGGGACCCCTACAATGAGCAGTTCTTC. Translating it yields CASRRDPYNEQFF.

The V and J genes are TRBV23-1 and TRBJ2-3; 10 bases align to TRBD1. TRBV23-1 falls under the ORF class, with uncertain function. V gave up 7 bases and J gave up 8 bases; unmatched junction bases: 15. The CDR3 consists of 16 residues. CDR3 coding DNA: TGCGCCAGCAAAACCCGGGACAGGGGTTCCGGGGTTACGCAGTATTTT. This translates into CASKTRDRGSGVTQYF.

The rearrangement links TRBV7-8 to TRBJ1-2, with D possibly TRBD1 on 6 matching bases. V lost 1 base to trimming and J lost 7 bases, with 7 bases between them. The CDR3 is 12 amino acids. Germline values: CDR1 SGHVS, CDR2 FQNEAQ. As DNA, the CDR3 is TGTGCCAGCAGCTTAGGAGGGGGTGGCTACACCTTC. Protein product: CASSLGGGGYTF.

V usage is TRBV6-4 and J usage is TRBJ2-3; D gene ambiguous. V lost 9 bases and J lost 5, with 12 bases in between. Germline assignment: CDR1 MRHNA and CDR2 SNTAGT. The CDR3 consists of 12 residues. This CDR3 is CARSSRVDTQYF. In DNA form, the CDR3 reads TGTGCCAGGTCTAGTCGGGTAGATACGCAGTATTTT.

The J gene is TRBJ2-7, the V gene TRBV19; D might be TRBD1 (5 bases). V was cut by 3 bases and J by 3 bases, with 9 bases left in between. Germline V lookup: CDR1 LNHDA, CDR2 SQIVND (reference sequence). The CDR3 extends over 13 amino acids. CDR3 sequence reads: CASSIRTGYEQYF. Written as DNA, the CDR3 is TGTGCCAGTAGTATCCGCACAGGCTACGAGCAGTACTTC.

The chain has TRBV28 and TRBJ1-4; D possibly corresponds to TRBD1 (6 bases). Trimming stripped 4 bases from V and 0 bases from J, with 12 bases between. The germline gives CDR1 MDHEN, CDR2 SYDVKM. The CDR3 is 16 amino acids. CDR3 nucleotide sequence: TGTGCCAGCAGTTCCCCAACAGGGACAACTAATGAAAAACTGTTTTTT. Amino acids: CASSSPTGTTNEKLFF.

For this clone: Different DNA sequences within this sample yield the same CDR3. V gene TRBV27 combines with J gene TRBJ2-1; tentative D call: TRBD2 (5 bases). CDR3 size: 13 residues. Trimming stripped 0 bases from V and 5 bases from J, with 5 bases between. Looked up from germline, CDR1 is MNHEY and CDR2 is SMNVEV (reference sequence). CDR3 protein: CASSLSGNNEQFF. In DNA form, the CDR3 reads TGTGCCAGCAGTTTATCCGGGAACAATGAGCAGTTCTTC.

This clone turned up a few times. This chain joins TRBV28 and TRBJ1-5; TRBD1 is a possible D gene (6 bases). Germline lookup yields CDR1 MDHEN and CDR2 SYDVKM. The CDR3 is made up of 14 amino acids. V dropped 5 bases and J dropped 2 bases, with 10 bases sitting between them. As DNA, the CDR3 is TGTGCCAGCAGTAAAAACAGGGGCAATCAGCCCCAGCATTTT. Translation: CASSKNRGNQPQHF.

This clone was seen once. The V gene is TRBV27, the J gene TRBJ2-5; 12 bases are shared with TRBD2. The CDR3 extends over 16 amino acids. From germline, CDR1 is MNHEY and CDR2 SMNVEV (reference sequence). V lost 5 bases to trimming and J lost 5 bases; unmatched junction nucleotides: 9. CDR3 in amino acids: CASSPTSGSTAETQYF. In DNA form, the CDR3 reads TGTGCCAGCAGTCCGACTAGCGGGAGTACTGCCGAGACCCAGTACTTC.

The V gene is TRBV14, the J gene TRBJ1-3; D call uncertain. V was shortened by 1 base and J by 0 bases, with 4 bases between the two germline ends. The CDR3 is 14 amino acids. Germline loops: CDR1 SGHDN, CDR2 FVKESK. The CDR3 nucleotides are TGTGCCAGCAGCCAAGGCAGCTCTGGAAACACCATATATTTT. Protein product: CASSQGSSGNTIYF. The complete variable domain, with remaining parts taken from reference TRBV14 and TRBJ1-3, reads EAGVTQFPSHSVIEKGQTVTLRCDPISGHDNLYWYRRVMGKEIKFLLHFVKESKQDESGMPNNRFLAERTGGTYSTLKVQPAELEDSGVYFCASSQGSSGNTIYFGEGSWLTVV.

The chain carries TRBV6-2 or TRBV6-3 and TRBJ2-4, with D uncertain. The CDR3 totals 13 residues. The V and J ends lost 0 bases and 8 bases respectively, with 8 bases between them. Germline CDR1 reads MNHEY; CDR2 reads SVGEGT. CDR3 bases: TGTGCCAGCAGTTACTCGAGGCAAGACATTCAGTACTTC. It yields the protein CASSYSRQDIQYF.

As DNA, the CDR3 is TGTGCCTGGAGTGTGGCTAGCGGCTCCTACGAGCAGTACTTC. It encodes CAWSVASGSYEQYF. The J gene is TRBJ2-7, the V gene TRBV30, with 7 bases fitting TRBD2. The CDR3 sequence is 14 residues long. CDR1 and CDR2 from the germline V gene are GTSNPN and SVGIG (reference sequence). The V segment lost 0 bases and the J segment 0 bases; nucleotides outside the gene matches: 2. The complete variable domain, with remaining parts taken from reference TRBV30 and TRBJ2-7, reads SQTIHQWPATLVQPVGSPLSLECTVEGTSNPNLYWYRQAAGRGLQLLFYSVGIGQISSEVPQNLSASRPQDRQFILSSKKLLLSDSGFYLCAWSVASGSYEQYFGPGTRLTVT.

The chain uses TRBV6-5 and TRBJ2-7, with TRBD2 matching over 7 bases. From germline, CDR1 is MNHEY and CDR2 SVGAGI. V gave up 6 bases and J gave up 5 bases; unmatched junction bases: 7. The CDR3 is 13 residues long. This chain's CDR3 is CASRLAGFDEQYF. The CDR3, as DNA: TGTGCCAGCAGATTAGCGGGTTTCGACGAGCAGTACTTC.

The chain combines TRBV19 with TRBJ2-3, with D uncertain. This CDR3 contains 14 residues. V dropped 4 bases and J dropped 6 bases, with 14 bases sitting between them. Germline values: CDR1 LNHDA, CDR2 SQIVND (reference sequence). CDR3 DNA: TGTGCCAGTAGTACCTTTGCGCCTGCGGATACGCAGTATTTT. Encoded protein: CASSTFAPADTQYF.

This chain links TRBV24-1 with TRBJ1-1, with TRBD1 matching over 10 bases. CDR1 and CDR2 (germline): KGHDR, SFDVKD. The CDR3 has 15 amino acids. The trim removed 4 bases at V and 6 bases at J, leaving 7 bases unmatched. This CDR3 reads CATSDPRQGAAEAFF. CDR3 DNA sequence: TGTGCCACCAGTGACCCAAGACAGGGGGCGGCTGAAGCTTTCTTT.

CDR3 nucleotides: TGTGCCAGCAGTGAACCCCAGGGTAGGAATGAGCAGTTCTTC. It encodes CASSEPQGRNEQFF. The chain links TRBV2 to TRBJ2-1, with D possibly matching TRBD1 (5 bases). Germline assignment: CDR1 SNHLY and CDR2 FYNNEI. The CDR3 runs 14 residues. V was cut by 2 bases and J by 7 bases, with 12 bases left in between.

The V gene is TRBV3-1 (or the pseudogene TRBV3-2), the J gene TRBJ2-2, with D maybe TRBD1 (6 bases). Germline CDR1 reads LGHDT; CDR2 reads YNNKEL (reference sequence). The length of the CDR3 is 16 residues. Trimming pared 0 bases from V and 3 bases from J, leaving 11 bases between. Here the CDR3 reads CASSQETGTYTGELFF. The CDR3 nucleotides are TGTGCCAGCAGCCAAGAAACAGGGACGTACACCGGGGAGCTGTTTTTT.

The gene calls are TRBV28 and TRBJ2-1; 9 bases align to TRBD2. With V trimmed by 6 bases and J by 6 bases, 9 bases remained unmatched. The CDR3 totals 15 residues. Germline-derived CDR1 and CDR2 are MDHEN and SYDVKM. This chain's CDR3 is CASSHGTSRTNEQFF. In nucleotides, the CDR3 is TGTGCCAGCAGCCACGGGACTAGCCGTACCAATGAGCAGTTCTTC.

V usage is TRBV2 and J usage is TRBJ1-5, with D maybe TRBD1 (6 bases). Germline V CDR1 and CDR2: SNHLY, FYNNEI. This CDR3 has 14 residues. The V end was cut by 2 bases, the J end by 2 bases, with 7 bases between. The CDR3 DNA is TGTGCCAGCAGTGAAAGGACAGGCAATCAGCCCCAGCATTTT. Protein sequence: CASSERTGNQPQHF.

Comments on this clone: At one end, the junction sequence differs from germline, possibly due to a read error. V is TRBV7-9 and J is TRBJ2-5, with D possibly matching TRBD2 (6 bases). The CDR3 is 15 amino acids. The germline V gene has CDR1 SEHNR and CDR2 FQNEAQ (reference sequence). The CDR3 spells CASSSRDSNQETQYF. The CDR3 DNA is TGTGCCAGCAGCTCCCGGGACTCAAACCAGGAGACCCAGTACTTC.

The chain has TRBV4-2 and TRBJ2-7; the D is unclear. Germline lookup yields CDR1 LGHNA and CDR2 YNFKEQ. Trimming pared 1 base from V and 2 bases from J, leaving 9 bases between. This CDR3 region has 14 residues. The CDR3 DNA reads TGTGCCAGCAGCCAAGGCCCGAAGCCCTACGAGCAGTACTTC. Translated, it gives CASSQGPKPYEQYF.

V gene TRBV7-6 combines with J gene TRBJ2-5; the match to TRBD1 covers 9 bases. This CDR3 is built from 16 residues. From germline, CDR1 is SGHVS and CDR2 FNYEAQ. With V trimmed by 2 bases and J by 4 bases, 8 bases remained unmatched. The CDR3 coding sequence is TGTGCCAGCAGCTTAAGAGTTACAGGGGGCGGAGAGACCCAGTACTTC. The encoded protein is CASSLRVTGGGETQYF.

The J gene is TRBJ1-5, the V gene TRBV18; D is unresolved. This CDR3 contains 16 residues. The V gene's germline CDR1 is KGHSH and CDR2 LQKENI. V lost 3 bases and J lost 2, with 14 bases in between. CDR3 residues: CASSPSGTQGNQPQHF. The CDR3 DNA reads TGTGCCAGCTCACCTTCAGGAACCCAGGGCAATCAGCCCCAGCATTTT.

The genes are TRBV19 and TRBJ1-2; TRBD1 matches 7 bases. Germline lookup yields CDR1 LNHDA and CDR2 SQIVND (reference sequence). V lost 3 bases, J lost 8 bases, and 6 bases stayed unmatched. This CDR3 spans 13 amino acids. CDR3 in DNA: TGTGCCAGTAGTATTGGAACAGGGGTCGGCTACACCTTC. It yields the protein CASSIGTGVGYTF.

V usage is TRBV6-6 and J usage is TRBJ1-5; 7 bases align to TRBD1. With V trimmed by 6 bases and J by 5 bases, 10 bases remained unmatched. The CDR3 runs 15 residues. Germline V gives CDR1 MNHNY, CDR2 SVGAGI (reference sequence). The CDR3 coding sequence is TGTGCCAGCAGCTATCCGACAGGGAAAGATCAGCCCCAGCATTTT. Translating it yields CASSYPTGKDQPQHF.